These 26 T cell receptor beta chains came from one sample sequenced in a study of cytomegalovirus exposure and HLA in healthy donors (dated by TCRdb to about 2017). Library creation used the immunoSEQ multiplex PCR assay. For the multiplex PCR, a mixture combining 60 forward primers for TCR Vbeta segments and 13 reverse primers for TCR Jbeta segments was used. Sourced from immuneACCESS, this table was stored by TCRdb with only in-frame sequences that have V and J called. A share of the clones is absent; for the studies checked, an unresolved V gene accounts for under half, and the remainder has no known explanation. The sample contains roughly 170,000 clones, roughly 78% of them found a single time. The leading ten clones occupy about 13% of the sample. The material sequenced was PBMCs. The receptors derive from a woman in her 50s in good health and CMV-seropositive.

The chain is built from TRBV27 and TRBJ2-2, with D perhaps TRBD1 (6 bases). Trimming pared 6 bases from V and 0 bases from J, leaving 11 bases between. The CDR3 totals 15 residues. Per germline, CDR1 MNHEY and CDR2 SMNVEV (reference sequence). CDR3 sequence: CASSQGQTNTGELFF. The DNA of the CDR3 is TGTGCCAGCAGCCAAGGACAGACGAACACCGGGGAGCTGTTTTTT.

The chain carries TRBV2 and TRBJ2-4; D possibly corresponds to TRBD2 (5 bases). Trimming took off 4 bases at V and 2 bases at J, with 15 bases between the two ends. The CDR3 runs 16 residues. CDR1 SNHLY and CDR2 FYNNEI come from the germline V gene. The DNA of the CDR3 is TGTGCCAGCAGTGCTTACATGGGGAGAACCAAAAACATTCAGTACTTC. This translates into CASSAYMGRTKNIQYF.

The J gene is TRBJ2-5, the V gene TRBV7-9; possibly TRBD2 for D (6 bases). Trimming pared 4 bases from V and 2 bases from J, leaving 14 bases between. This CDR3 has 15 residues. Germline V CDR1 and CDR2: SEHNR, FQNEAQ (reference sequence). The CDR3 nucleotides read TGTGCCAGCAGCTGGGGGAGGCGGGTACAAGAGACCCAGTACTTC. Translating gives CASSWGRRVQETQYF.

The chain has TRBV2 and TRBJ2-5; possible D gene TRBD2, 5 bases. Per the germline V gene, CDR1 is SNHLY and CDR2 is FYNNEI. This CDR3 contains 13 residues. V lost 3 bases, J lost 5 bases, and 10 bases lay in between. The DNA for the CDR3 is TGTGCCAGCAGTGAGGTCGGGGTGGAGACCCAGTACTTC. Amino acids: CASSEVGVETQYF.

The chain recombines TRBV4-1 with TRBJ2-7, with 8 bases lining up with TRBD1. In germline, CDR1 is MGHRA, CDR2 YSYEKL. Germline trimming cut 3 bases from V and 4 bases from J; bases unmatched to any gene: 8. The CDR3 is 15 residues long. Written as DNA, the CDR3 is TGCGCCAGCAGCCAGGGGAGGCAGGGGGCGTACGAGCAGTACTTC. Residues: CASSQGRQGAYEQYF.

The rearrangement uses TRBV5-1 and TRBJ1-2; no firm D call. This CDR3 has 14 residues. Trimming removed 3 bases from V and 5 bases from J, with 14 bases in between. The germline V gene has CDR1 SGHRS and CDR2 YFSETQ. The chain's CDR3 is CASSSPGGKYGYTF. As DNA, the CDR3 is TGCGCCAGCAGCTCCCCAGGAGGGAAGTATGGCTACACCTTC.

In its sample, this clone was seen a few times. The V and J genes are TRBV6-1 and TRBJ2-7; 7 positions agree with TRBD1. The CDR3 extends over 13 amino acids. Trimming removed 9 bases from V and 3 bases from J; junction bases left unmatched: 8. CDR1 is MNHNS, CDR2 SASEGT, per germline. In DNA, the CDR3 is TGTGCCAGTAAGGACAGGATAAACTACGAGCAGTACTTC. The encoded protein is CASKDRINYEQYF.

The chain is built from TRBV7-9 and TRBJ2-4, with 10 bases that match TRBD1. The CDR3 is made up of 14 amino acids. V shed 5 bases and J 6 bases; nucleotides not matched to a gene: 4. Germline V gene sequence: CDR1 SEHNR, CDR2 FQNEAQ (reference sequence). CDR3 sequence (DNA): TGTGCCAGCAGCACCCGGGACAGGGGAAACATTCAGTACTTC. Translated, it gives CASSTRDRGNIQYF.

This clone was detected only once. V is TRBV6-1 and J is TRBJ2-5; 9 nucleotides match TRBD2. This CDR3 has 15 amino acids. Germline V gene sequence: CDR1 MNHNS, CDR2 SASEGT. V shed 5 bases, J shed 6 bases, and the junction held 10 bases outside the gene matches. In DNA form, the CDR3 reads TGTGCCAGCAGTCCCCCCCTAGCGGGGAGTAAGACCCAGTACTTC. It specifies CASSPPLAGSKTQYF.

V and J are TRBV6-5 and TRBJ1-2, with D possibly TRBD1 on 6 matching bases. Trimming left V 4 bases short and J 8 bases short, with 11 bases between. The CDR3 is 12 amino acids. CDR1 is MNHEY, CDR2 SVGAGI, per germline. The CDR3 DNA reads as TGTGCCAGCAGTTCGGGACAAAAGGGCTACACCTTC. The encoded protein is CASSSGQKGYTF.

The chain couples TRBV5-4 to TRBJ2-6; tentative D call: TRBD1 (5 bases). Germline lookup yields CDR1 SGHNT and CDR2 YYREEE (reference sequence). Trimming removed 7 bases at V and 0 bases at J, with 17 bases between. The CDR3 contains 17 residues. In nucleotides, the CDR3 is TGTGCCAGCGCTACAGGTTTCTCGTCCTCTGGGGCCAACGTCCTGACTTTC. Protein product: CASATGFSSSGANVLTF.

CDR3 sequence (DNA): TGTGCCAGCAGTGAAATAGCAGGGCTCGGCAATGAGCAGTTCTTC. It translates to CASSEIAGLGNEQFF. The chain is built from TRBV6-1 and TRBJ2-1; D is perhaps TRBD1 (5 bases). Trimming cost V 2 bases and J 6 bases, with 14 bases left between them. Germline V lookup: CDR1 MNHNS, CDR2 SASEGT. The CDR3 has 15 residues.

The chain couples TRBV29-1 to TRBJ2-3; 10 bases agree with TRBD1. This CDR3 contains 12 residues. Germline V gene lookup returns CDR1 SQVTM and CDR2 ANQGSEA. V lost 6 bases and J lost 6; bases outside the gene matches: 3. CDR3 amino acids: CSVAGQGDTQYF. CDR3 DNA: TGCAGCGTCGCGGGACAGGGGGATACGCAGTATTTT.

This chain joins TRBV11-2 and TRBJ1-5; TRBD1 matches 12 bases. The CDR3 runs to 15 residues. J gave up 7 bases and V 6 bases, and 7 bases lay outside the gene matches. Germline-derived CDR1 and CDR2 are SGHAT and FQNNGV. The CDR3 loop reads CASSTGTGGRQPQHF. The CDR3 nucleotides are TGTGCCAGCAGTACCGGGACAGGGGGCAGGCAGCCCCAGCATTTT.

The chain recombines TRBV7-8 with TRBJ2-3; possible D gene TRBD1, 7 bases. Germline CDR1 and CDR2: SGHVS and FQNEAQ. This CDR3 region has 13 residues. Trimming shortened V by 2 bases and J by 10 bases, and 13 bases separated the two germline ends. The chain's CDR3 is CASSLRGRGAQYF. The CDR3 DNA follows: TGTGCCAGCAGCTTAAGGGGGCGGGGTGCGCAGTATTTT.

The rearrangement links TRBV6-1 to TRBJ1-5, with a weak D call TRBD1 (5 bases). This CDR3 is 13 amino acids long. V was clipped by 6 bases and J by 0 bases, with 6 bases between them. Germline CDR1 reads MNHNS; CDR2 reads SASEGT. The CDR3 DNA is TGTGCCAGCAGGCAGGGTAGCAATCAGCCCCAGCATTTT. This encodes CASRQGSNQPQHF.

On this clone itself: The junction departs from germline at one end; a sequencing error may be responsible. The chain recombines TRBV7-7 with TRBJ2-1; TRBD2 aligns across 8 bases. The CDR3 loop spans 15 amino acids. Germline values: CDR1 SSHAT, CDR2 FNYEAQ (reference sequence). CDR3 DNA: TGTGCTAGCAGCTTAAGCCGGGGGGGGTTAAATGAGCAGTTCTTC. It codes for CASSLSRGGLNEQFF.

This clone was seen only a few times. The chain joins TRBV29-1 to TRBJ2-2; 8 bases agree with TRBD1. CDR3 length: 15 residues. J lost 4 bases, V lost 3 bases, and 7 bases had no gene match. Germline assignment: CDR1 SQVTM and CDR2 ANQGSEA. CDR3: CSVDLTGVGTGELFF. CDR3 coding DNA: TGCAGCGTTGACTTGACAGGGGTGGGCACCGGGGAGCTGTTTTTT.

The chain employs TRBV6-4 and TRBJ1-2; D possibly corresponds to TRBD1 (5 bases). Germline assignment: CDR1 MRHNA and CDR2 SNTAGT. V was pared by 4 bases and J by 8 bases, with 5 bases between. The CDR3 contains 10 residues. CDR3 nucleotide sequence: TGTGCCAGCAGTGGACAGGGCTACACCTTC. It translates to CASSGQGYTF.

This clone was found once. J is TRBJ2-3 and V is TRBV10-3; D perhaps matches TRBD1 (5 bases). V shed 4 bases and J shed 4 bases, with 12 bases lying between them. The CDR3 has 14 amino acids. Germline CDR1 ENHRY, CDR2 SYGVKD. CDR3 nucleotides: TGTGCCATCAGTGTCCGACAGTTCTCAGATACGCAGTATTTT. Protein: CAISVRQFSDTQYF.

This chain links TRBV4-1 with TRBJ1-5; D remains ambiguous. Trimming left V 0 bases short and J 7 bases short, with 16 bases between. Germline values: CDR1 MGHRA, CDR2 YSYEKL. There are 16 residues in the CDR3. The CDR3 sequence: CASSQERPGQGQPQHF. The CDR3 DNA sequence: TGCGCCAGCAGCCAAGAGCGTCCAGGCCAAGGCCAGCCCCAGCATTTT.

This clone was observed a few times. The rearrangement joins TRBV5-6 to TRBJ2-5; 8 nucleotides agree with TRBD2. The J segment lost 3 bases and the V segment lost 2 bases, leaving 3 bases of the junction unmatched. Germline CDR1 and CDR2: SGHDT and YYEEEE. The CDR3 has 14 amino acids. The CDR3 region has the DNA TGTGCCAGCAGCTTCGGGGGGGCCAAAGAGACCCAGTACTTC. It translates to CASSFGGAKETQYF.

This clone appeared a single time. This chain links TRBV19 with TRBJ2-7; 7 nucleotides align to TRBD1. Per the germline V gene, CDR1 is LNHDA and CDR2 is SQIVND (reference sequence). This CDR3 comprises 15 residues. V trimming: 3 bases; J trimming: 2 bases; junction bases outside the gene matches: 7. CDR3 in DNA: TGTGCCAGTAGTATTCGGGACAGTCGTACCTACGAGCAGTACTTC. It yields the protein CASSIRDSRTYEQYF.

The chain joins TRBV20-1 to TRBJ2-3; 7 bases map to TRBD2. This CDR3 is built from 11 residues. CDR1 is DFQATT and CDR2 is SNEGSKA in the germline V gene (reference sequence). Trimming removed 6 bases from V and 6 bases from J; junction bases left unmatched: 3. CDR3 in DNA: TGCAGTGCGGGACTACCGGATACGCAGTATTTT. It encodes CSAGLPDTQYF.

The rearrangement uses TRBV6-5 and TRBJ1-5; perhaps TRBD1 as D (6 bases). Per the germline V gene, CDR1 is MNHEY and CDR2 is SVGAGI. The CDR3 has 12 residues. V lost 6 bases and J 7 bases, leaving 10 bases between the germline ends. The CDR3 here is CASRNGQQPQHF. The CDR3, as DNA: TGTGCCAGCAGGAATGGACAGCAGCCCCAGCATTTT.

This clone was recorded only once. The J gene is TRBJ1-1, the V gene TRBV4-1, with 7 positions matching TRBD1. The CDR3 is 15 residues long. Germline CDR1 MGHRA, CDR2 YSYEKL. V lost 8 bases and J lost 1; bases outside the gene matches: 10. The DNA of the CDR3 is TGCGCCAGCGGGATCATGGGACAGCCGAACACTGAAGCTTTCTTT. Translation gives CASGIMGQPNTEAFF.